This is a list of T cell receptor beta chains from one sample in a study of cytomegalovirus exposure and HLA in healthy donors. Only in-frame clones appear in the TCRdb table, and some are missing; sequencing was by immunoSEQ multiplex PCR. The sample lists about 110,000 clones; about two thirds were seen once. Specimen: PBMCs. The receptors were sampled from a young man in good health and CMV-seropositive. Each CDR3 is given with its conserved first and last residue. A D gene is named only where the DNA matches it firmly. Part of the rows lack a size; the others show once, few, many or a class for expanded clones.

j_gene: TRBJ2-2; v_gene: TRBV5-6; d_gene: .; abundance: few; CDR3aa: CASSFTSGTGELFF; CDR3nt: TGTGCCAGCAGCTTTACCTCAGGGACCGGGGAGCTGTTTTTT
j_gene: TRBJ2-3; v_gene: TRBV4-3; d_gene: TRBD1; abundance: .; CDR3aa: CASSPARGTADTQYF; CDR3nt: TGCGCCAGCAGCCCGGCCAGGGGGACGGCAGATACGCAGTATTTT
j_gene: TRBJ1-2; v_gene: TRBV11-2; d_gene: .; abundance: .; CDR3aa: CASSPERGIYGYTF; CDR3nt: TGTGCCAGCAGCCCCGAACGGGGGATCTATGGCTACACCTTC
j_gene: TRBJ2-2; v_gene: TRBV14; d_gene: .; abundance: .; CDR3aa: CASSPAVQGRELFF; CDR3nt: TGTGCCAGCAGCCCCGCCGTGCAGGGGCGAGAGCTGTTTTTT
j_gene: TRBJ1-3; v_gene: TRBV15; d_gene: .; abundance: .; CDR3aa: CATSRAELGGNTIYF; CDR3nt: TGTGCCACCAGCAGAGCCGAGCTTGGTGGAAACACCATATATTTT
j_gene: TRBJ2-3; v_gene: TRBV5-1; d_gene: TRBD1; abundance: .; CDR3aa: CASSLGGQGGTDTQYF; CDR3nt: TGCGCCAGCAGCTTGGGGGGACAGGGAGGCACAGATACGCAGTATTTT
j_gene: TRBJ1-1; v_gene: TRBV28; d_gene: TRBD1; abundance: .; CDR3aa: CASSFDRVNTEAFF; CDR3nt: TGTGCCAGCAGTTTCGACAGGGTGAACACTGAAGCTTTCTTT
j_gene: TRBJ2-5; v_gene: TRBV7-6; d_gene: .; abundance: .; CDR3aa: CASSSNRVPQGTQYF; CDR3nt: TGTGCCAGCAGCTCAAACAGGGTGCCCCAAGGGACCCAGTACTTC
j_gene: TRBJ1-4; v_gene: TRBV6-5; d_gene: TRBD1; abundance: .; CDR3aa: CASSYYGTANEKLFF; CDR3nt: TGTGCCAGCAGTTACTATGGGACAGCCAATGAAAAACTGTTTTTT
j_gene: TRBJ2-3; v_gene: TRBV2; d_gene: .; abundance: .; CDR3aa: CASSVSTVTSTDTQYF; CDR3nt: TGTGCCAGCAGTGTCTCGACAGTAACTAGCACAGATACGCAGTATTTT
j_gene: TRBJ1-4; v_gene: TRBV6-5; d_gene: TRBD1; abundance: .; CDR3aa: CASSSPGQGNEKLFF; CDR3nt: TGTGCCAGCAGTTCCCCGGGACAGGGGAATGAAAAACTGTTTTTT
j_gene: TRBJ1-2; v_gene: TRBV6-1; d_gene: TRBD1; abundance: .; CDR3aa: CASIETGGATIGYTF; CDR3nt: TGTGCCAGCATCGAAACAGGGGGCGCGACTATAGGCTACACCTTC
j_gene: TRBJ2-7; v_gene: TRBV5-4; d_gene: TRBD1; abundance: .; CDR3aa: CASSAWTGGVTYEQYF; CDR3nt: TGTGCCAGCAGCGCCTGGACAGGGGGCGTCACCTACGAGCAGTACTTC
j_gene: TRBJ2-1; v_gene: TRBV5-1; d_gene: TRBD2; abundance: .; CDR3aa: CASSLTGGRYNEQFF; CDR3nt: TGCGCCAGCAGCTTGACGGGGGGACGCTACAATGAGCAGTTCTTC
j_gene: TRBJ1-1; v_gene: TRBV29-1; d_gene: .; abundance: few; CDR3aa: CSVDGLKNTEAFF; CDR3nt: TGCAGCGTTGACGGACTGAAGAACACTGAAGCTTTCTTT
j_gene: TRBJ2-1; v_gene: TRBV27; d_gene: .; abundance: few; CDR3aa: CASSSSRGRVYNEQFF; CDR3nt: TGTGCCAGCAGTTCCTCCAGGGGAAGGGTCTACAATGAGCAGTTCTTC
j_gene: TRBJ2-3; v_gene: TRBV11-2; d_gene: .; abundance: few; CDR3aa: CASSFGLSTDTQYF; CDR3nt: TGTGCCAGCAGCTTTGGACTGAGCACAGATACGCAGTATTTT
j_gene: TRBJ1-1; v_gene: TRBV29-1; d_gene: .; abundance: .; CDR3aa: CSVVPASGTGAFF; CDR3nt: TGCAGCGTTGTGCCGGCCTCAGGAACGGGGGCTTTCTTT
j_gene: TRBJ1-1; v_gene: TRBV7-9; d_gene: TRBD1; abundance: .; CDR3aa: CASSLGATGKNTEAFF; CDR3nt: TGTGCCAGCAGCTTAGGAGCGACAGGGAAGAACACTGAAGCTTTCTTT
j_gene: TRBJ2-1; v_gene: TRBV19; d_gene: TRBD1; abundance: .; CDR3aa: CASSPGGDYNEQFF; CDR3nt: TGTGCCAGTAGTCCAGGGGGAGATTACAATGAGCAGTTCTTC
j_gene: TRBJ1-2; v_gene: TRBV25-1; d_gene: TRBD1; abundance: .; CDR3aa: CASSLRGFYGYTF; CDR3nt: TGTGCCAGCAGTCTCAGGGGGTTTTATGGCTACACCTTC
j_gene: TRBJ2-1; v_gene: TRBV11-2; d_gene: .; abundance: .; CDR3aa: CASSLRLLNEQFF; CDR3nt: TGTGCCAGCAGCTTACGACTTCTCAATGAGCAGTTCTTC
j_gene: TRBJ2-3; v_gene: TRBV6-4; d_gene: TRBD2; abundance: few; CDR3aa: CASITGTSGFPSTDTQYF; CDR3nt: TGTGCCAGCATTACCGGGACTAGCGGGTTCCCTAGCACAGATACGCAGTATTTT
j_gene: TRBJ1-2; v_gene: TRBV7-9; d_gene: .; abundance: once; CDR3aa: CASSSQNGGNYGYTF; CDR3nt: TGTGCCAGCAGCTCCCAAAACGGGGGTAACTATGGCTACACCTTC
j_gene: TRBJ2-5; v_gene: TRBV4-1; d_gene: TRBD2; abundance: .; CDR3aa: CASSQGTSGTGETQYF; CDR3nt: TGCGCCAGCAGCCAGGGGACTAGCGGGACTGGTGAGACCCAGTACTTC
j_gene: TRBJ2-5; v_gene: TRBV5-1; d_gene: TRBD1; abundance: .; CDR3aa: CASSPGQGGGETQYF; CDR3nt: TGCGCCAGCAGCCCCGGACAGGGGGGGGGAGAGACCCAGTACTTC
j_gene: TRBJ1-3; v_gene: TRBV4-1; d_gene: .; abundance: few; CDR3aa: CASSQGVWGGSGNTIYF; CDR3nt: TGCGCCAGCAGCCAAGGCGTATGGGGGGGATCTGGAAACACCATATATTTT
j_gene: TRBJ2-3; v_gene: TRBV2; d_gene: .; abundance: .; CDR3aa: CASSLAGVSDTQYF; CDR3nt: TGTGCCAGCAGCCTGGCAGGGGTTTCAGATACGCAGTATTTT
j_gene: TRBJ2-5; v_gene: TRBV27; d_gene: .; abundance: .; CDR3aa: CASNPSPLASETQYF; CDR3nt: TGTGCCAGCAACCCTTCCCCGTTAGCGTCAGAGACCCAGTACTTC
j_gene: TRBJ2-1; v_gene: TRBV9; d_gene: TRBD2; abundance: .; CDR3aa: CASSVRGGDYNEQFF; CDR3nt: TGTGCCAGCAGCGTCCGGGGGGGTGACTACAATGAGCAGTTCTTC
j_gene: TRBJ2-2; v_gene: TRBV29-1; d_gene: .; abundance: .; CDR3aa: CSVGSGSTGELFF; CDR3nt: TGCAGCGTCGGGTCGGGGTCAACCGGGGAGCTGTTTTTT
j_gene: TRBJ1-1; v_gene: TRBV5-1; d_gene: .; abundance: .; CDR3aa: CASSLSQGNTEAFF; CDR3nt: TGCGCCAGCAGCTTATCACAGGGAAACACTGAAGCTTTCTTT
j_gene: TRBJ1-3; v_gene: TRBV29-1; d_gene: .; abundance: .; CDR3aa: CSVGTGFGNTIYF; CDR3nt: TGCAGCGTTGGAACAGGGTTTGGAAACACCATATATTTT
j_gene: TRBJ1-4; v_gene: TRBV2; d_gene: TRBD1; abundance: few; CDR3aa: CASGSTGIGEKLFF; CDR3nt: TGTGCCAGCGGGTCGACAGGGATTGGTGAAAAACTGTTTTTT
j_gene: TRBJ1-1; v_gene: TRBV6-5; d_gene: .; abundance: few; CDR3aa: CASSSRQWNTEAFF; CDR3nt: TGTGCCAGCAGTTCGCGACAGTGGAACACTGAAGCTTTCTTT
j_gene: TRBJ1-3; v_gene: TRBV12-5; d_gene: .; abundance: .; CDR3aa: CASGLPSGGNTIYF; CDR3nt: TGTGCTAGTGGTCTCCCCTCAGGTGGAAACACCATATATTTT
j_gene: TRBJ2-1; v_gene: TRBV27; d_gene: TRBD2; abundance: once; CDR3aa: CASSTPRTSGRVGNEQFF; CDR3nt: TGTGCCAGCAGTACCCCACGGACTAGCGGGAGGGTGGGCAATGAGCAGTTCTTC
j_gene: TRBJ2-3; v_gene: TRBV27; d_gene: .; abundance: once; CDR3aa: CASSPPGSPQYF; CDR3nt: TGTGCCAGCAGTCCTCCCGGGAGCCCGCAGTATTTT
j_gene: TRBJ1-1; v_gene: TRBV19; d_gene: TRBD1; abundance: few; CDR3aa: CAISIADRALSVLRTEAFF; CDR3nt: TGTGCCATATCTATCGCGGACAGGGCTTTGTCCGTTCTTCGCACTGAAGCTTTCTTT
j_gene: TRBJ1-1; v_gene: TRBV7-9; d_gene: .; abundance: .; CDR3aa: CASSPGPLEAFF; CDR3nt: TGTGCCAGCAGCCCAGGCCCACTTGAAGCTTTCTTT
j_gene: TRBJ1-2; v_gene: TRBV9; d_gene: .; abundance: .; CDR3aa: CASSNGQSGAYGYTF; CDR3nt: TGTGCCAGCAGCAACGGACAATCAGGGGCCTATGGCTACACCTTC